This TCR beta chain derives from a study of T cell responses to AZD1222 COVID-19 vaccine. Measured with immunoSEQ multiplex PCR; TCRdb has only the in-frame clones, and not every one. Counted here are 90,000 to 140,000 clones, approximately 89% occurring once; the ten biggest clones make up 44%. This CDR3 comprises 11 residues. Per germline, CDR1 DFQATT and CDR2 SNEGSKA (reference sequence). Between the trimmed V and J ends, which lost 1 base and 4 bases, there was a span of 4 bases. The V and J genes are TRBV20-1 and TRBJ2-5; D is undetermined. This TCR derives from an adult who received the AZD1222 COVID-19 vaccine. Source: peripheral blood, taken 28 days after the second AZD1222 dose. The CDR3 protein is CSARVLETQYF. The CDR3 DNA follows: TGCAGTGCTAGAGTATTAGAGACCCAGTACTTC.